What follows are 22 T cell receptor beta chains derived from one specimen sequenced in a study of control samples from healthy donors and cancer patients. TCRdb's table, derived via immunoSEQ multiplex PCR, lists solely in-frame clones and lacks some. The table shows around 74,000 clones, with 85% to 95% occurring only once. The sequenced sample consisted of blood. The receptors here all came from a woman aged 55-69 years in good health.

The chain couples TRBV30 to TRBJ2-3, with a possible D match to TRBD1 (5 bases). CDR3 length equals 14 residues. The germline CDR1 and CDR2 sequences are GTSNPN and SVGIG (reference sequence). V was pared by 0 bases and J by 5 bases, with 12 bases between. CDR3 sequence (DNA): TGTGCCTGGAGTGTACAGGTGCGTCTAGATACGCAGTATTTT. Encoded protein: CAWSVQVRLDTQYF. Looking up the rest from reference TRBV30 and TRBJ2-3 gives the full variable domain: SQTIHQWPATLVQPVGSPLSLECTVEGTSNPNLYWYRQAAGRGLQLLFYSVGIGQISSEVPQNLSASRPQDRQFILSSKKLLLSDSGFYLCAWSVQVRLDTQYFGPGTRLTVL.

The rearrangement joins TRBV2 to TRBJ2-1; D is ambiguous. Germline CDR1 and CDR2: SNHLY and FYNNEI. Trimming pared 7 bases from V and 6 bases from J, leaving 7 bases between. CDR3 length equals 11 residues. As DNA, the CDR3 is TGTGCCAGCAAGACCGTCAATGAGCAGTTCTTC. It encodes CASKTVNEQFF.

The rearrangement links TRBV7-3 to TRBJ2-3, with TRBD2 matching 7 bases. The CDR3 is made up of 17 amino acids. Germline assignment: CDR1 SGHTA and CDR2 FQGTGA. V lost 3 bases to trimming and J lost 1 base; unmatched junction nucleotides: 10. The CDR3 region has the DNA TGTGCCAGCAGCTTCGCATCGAGGCTAGCGGGCACAGATACGCAGTATTTT. Its protein is CASSFASRLAGTDTQYF.

This chain links TRBV4-3 with TRBJ2-5, with D possibly TRBD2 on 7 matching bases. Trimming removed 0 bases from V and 5 bases from J, with 13 bases in between. The CDR3 has 15 residues. Germline CDR1 and CDR2: LGHNA and YSLEER. DNA of the CDR3: TGCGCCAGCAGCCAAGAAGGGGGGGCTGAGGAGACCCAGTACTTC. Translating gives CASSQEGGAEETQYF.

This chain joins TRBV5-1 and TRBJ1-1; D possibly corresponds to TRBD1 (5 bases). This CDR3 comprises 15 residues. CDR1 is SGHRS, CDR2 YFSETQ, per germline. The V and J ends lost 3 bases and 5 bases respectively, with 17 bases between them. CDR3 amino acids: CASSWDRRAGTEAFF. The CDR3 nucleotides read TGCGCCAGCAGCTGGGACCGCAGGGCCGGGACTGAAGCTTTCTTT.

V and J are TRBV7-6 and TRBJ2-7, with 9 bases that match TRBD2. With 2 bases clipped from V and 6 bases from J, the junction kept 17 bases outside the gene matches. The CDR3 has 18 amino acids. The germline gives CDR1 SGHVS, CDR2 FNYEAQ. CDR3 in DNA: TGTGCCAGCAGCTTAAAAGCTGCCGGACTAGCGATCCCCTCCGAGCAGTACTTC. Its protein product is CASSLKAAGLAIPSEQYF.

V gene TRBV9 combines with J gene TRBJ2-2; possible D gene TRBD2, 6 bases. The CDR3 has 17 amino acids. Germline V gene sequence: CDR1 SGDLS, CDR2 YYNGEE. V was cut by 2 bases and J by 3 bases, with 17 bases left in between. CDR3 DNA sequence: TGTGCCAGCAGCGTCAATATCGGGGAGGTCGACACCGGGGAGCTGTTTTTT. Translated: CASSVNIGEVDTGELFF.

This rearrangement joins TRBV5-1 to TRBJ2-5, with a tentative D call TRBD2 (5 bases). This CDR3 contains 14 residues. The V and J ends lost 0 bases and 1 base respectively, with 7 bases between them. The germline gives CDR1 SGHRS, CDR2 YFSETQ. The CDR3 bases are TGCGCCAGCAGCTTGGGAGAGGGCCAAGAGACCCAGTACTTC. It specifies CASSLGEGQETQYF.

The chain combines TRBV7-9 with TRBJ2-1, with TRBD2 identical over 7 bases. Germline trimming cut 4 bases from V and 6 bases from J; bases unmatched to any gene: 6. There are 14 residues in the CDR3. Germline V lookup: CDR1 SEHNR, CDR2 FQNEAQ (reference sequence). This chain's CDR3 is CASSSGASGNEQFF. The DNA for the CDR3 is TGTGCCAGCAGCTCCGGAGCTAGCGGCAATGAGCAGTTCTTC.

The chain carries TRBV4-3 and TRBJ2-1; D gene ambiguous. The V gene's germline CDR1 is LGHNA and CDR2 YSLEER. The CDR3 is 14 amino acids. V lost 0 bases to trimming and J lost 1 base, with 4 bases between them. CDR3 sequence: CASSQEESYNEQFF. CDR3 in DNA: TGCGCCAGCAGCCAAGAGGAGTCCTACAATGAGCAGTTCTTC.

This chain connects TRBV7-2 to TRBJ2-7, with 7 bases lining up with TRBD1. V lost 1 base to trimming and J lost 4 bases; unmatched junction nucleotides: 4. The CDR3 loop spans 14 amino acids. Germline-derived CDR1 and CDR2 are SGHTA and FQGNSA. The chain's CDR3 is CASSLGVTGYEQYF. CDR3 DNA sequence: TGTGCCAGCAGCTTAGGGGTGACAGGGTACGAGCAGTACTTC.

This chain connects TRBV7-2 to TRBJ1-6, with 10 bases lining up with TRBD1. This CDR3 comprises 15 residues. V shed 5 bases, J shed 7 bases, and the junction held 5 bases outside the gene matches. CDR1 SGHTA and CDR2 FQGNSA come from the germline V gene. The CDR3 DNA follows: TGTGCCAGCAGCCGGGACAGGGGTGGGAATTCACCCCTCCACTTT. Protein product: CASSRDRGGNSPLHF.

This chain links TRBV7-2 with TRBJ2-1, with D perhaps matching TRBD1 (5 bases). Per the germline V gene, CDR1 is SGHTA and CDR2 is FQGNSA. The CDR3 extends over 15 amino acids. Trimming left V 5 bases short and J 6 bases short, with 17 bases between. This CDR3 reads CASSPKGPTGNEQFF. The CDR3, as DNA: TGTGCCAGCAGCCCAAAGGGGCCTACAGGCAATGAGCAGTTCTTC. The complete variable domain, with remaining parts taken from reference TRBV7-2 and TRBJ2-1, reads GAGVSQSPSNKVTEKGKDVELRCDPISGHTALYWYRQSLGQGLEFLIYFQGNSAPDKSGLPSDRFSAERTGGSVSTLTIQRTQQEDSAVYLCASSPKGPTGNEQFFGPGTRLTVL.

The chain has TRBV11-3 and TRBJ2-2, with TRBD2 matching over 8 bases. CDR3 length: 17 residues. V lost 4 bases, J lost 4 bases, and 11 bases stayed unmatched. Germline V lookup: CDR1 SGHNT, CDR2 YENEEA. The CDR3 reads CASSSSAGVWGTGELFF. The CDR3 nucleotides are TGTGCCAGCAGCTCTTCAGCGGGAGTGTGGGGCACCGGGGAGCTGTTTTTT.

The genes are TRBV12-3 or TRBV12-4 and TRBJ1-1; D is perhaps TRBD1 (5 bases). The length of the CDR3 is 13 residues. Trimming left V 0 bases short and J 7 bases short, with 9 bases between. The CDR3 sequence is CASSLAQRGEAFF. The CDR3 region has the DNA TGTGCCAGCAGTTTAGCGCAGAGGGGTGAAGCTTTCTTT.

This chain links TRBV12-3 or TRBV12-4 with TRBJ1-3; TRBD1 matches 8 bases. V trimming: 2 bases; J trimming: 8 bases; junction bases outside the gene matches: 2. The CDR3 totals 13 residues. CDR3 sequence reads: CASSLYRGDTIYF. As DNA, the CDR3 is TGTGCCAGCAGTTTATACAGGGGGGACACCATATATTTT.

This chain connects TRBV12-2 to TRBJ2-5; the listed D gene, TRBD2, was not tested against the DNA. TRBV12-2 is termed a pseudogene. The CDR3 covers 12 residues. CDR3 sequence (DNA): TGTGCAAGTCGCTTTCCGAGTGAGACCCAGTACTTC. This encodes CASRFPSETQYF.

A note on this clone: Distinct nucleotide sequences in the sample also encode this CDR3. The chain links TRBV28 to TRBJ1-6; TRBD1 agrees at 9 bases. Germline-derived CDR1 and CDR2 are MDHEN and SYDVKM. The CDR3 has 16 amino acids. Trimming removed 2 bases from V and 10 bases from J; junction bases left unmatched: 9. In DNA, the CDR3 is TGTGCCAGCAGTTTAACCGGGACAGGGACTAACTCACCCCTCCACTTT. This codes for CASSLTGTGTNSPLHF.

The V and J genes are TRBV11-2 and TRBJ2-7; the D is unclear. Germline V gene lookup returns CDR1 SGHAT and CDR2 FQNNGV. The ends were cut back, 5 bases at V and 8 bases at J, with 10 bases in the middle. CDR3 length: 11 amino acids. CDR3 loop: CASSPSFKQYF. The CDR3, as DNA: TGTGCCAGCAGCCCTAGTTTTAAGCAGTACTTC.

The V and J genes are TRBV25-1 and TRBJ1-2, with 8 bases fitting TRBD1. CDR3 size: 17 residues. Germline loops: CDR1 MGHDK, CDR2 SYGVNS. The V gene end was trimmed by 5 bases and the J gene end by 6 bases; junction bases not matched to a gene: 17. CDR3 bases: TGTGCCAGCAGTAGGACAGGGATGGCCAGTCCCGTTAATGGCTACACCTTC. Amino acids: CASSRTGMASPVNGYTF.

The CDR3 spells CASSLPPGTGLGELFF. The CDR3 nucleotides are TGCGCCAGCAGCTTGCCACCCGGGACAGGCCTCGGGGAGCTGTTTTTT. The chain couples TRBV5-1 to TRBJ2-2; 8 nucleotides align to TRBD1. CDR3 length: 16 amino acids. V lost 1 base and J lost 7; bases outside the gene matches: 9. Germline V gene sequence: CDR1 SGHRS, CDR2 YFSETQ. The variable domain in full, with the rest retrieved from reference TRBV5-1 and TRBJ2-2, is KAGVTQTPRYLIKTRGQQVTLSCSPISGHRSVSWYQQTPGQGLQFLFEYFSETQRNKGNFPGRFSGRQFSNSRSEMNVSTLELGDSALYLCASSLPPGTGLGELFFGEGSRLTVL.

V and J are TRBV11-2 and TRBJ1-4; D is unclear. V was pared by 5 bases and J by 5 bases, with 12 bases between. In germline, CDR1 is SGHAT, CDR2 FQNNGV. This CDR3 has 14 residues. This CDR3 reads CASSLGRQNEKLFF. Here the CDR3 DNA reads TGTGCCAGCAGCCTCGGGAGACAAAATGAAAAACTGTTTTTT.